These 25 T cell receptor beta chains were sequenced from one sample in a study of blood T cell repertoires in COVID-19. The data were produced by immunoSEQ multiplex PCR, yet TCRdb's version contains in-frame clones alone and is incomplete. The sample consists of 220,000 or so clones, approximately 86% of them appearing once. The specimen was peripheral blood. The receptors shown here come from a woman aged 80 or over with acute or convalescent COVID-19.

The CDR3 DNA sequence: TGTGCCAGCAGCTCTACCGGGACAGGGGAGCAGCCCCAGCATTTT. This sequence encodes CASSSTGTGEQPQHF. J is TRBJ1-5 and V is TRBV6-5; 10 nucleotides line up with TRBD1. With 6 bases clipped from V and 7 bases from J, the junction kept 9 bases outside the gene matches. The CDR3 is made up of 15 amino acids. Germline CDR1 reads MNHEY; CDR2 reads SVGAGI.

V is TRBV5-1 and J is TRBJ1-6; 7 nucleotides line up with TRBD1. The CDR3 has 15 residues. Germline V gives CDR1 SGHRS, CDR2 YFSETQ. V trimming: 3 bases; J trimming: 5 bases; junction bases outside the gene matches: 5. The CDR3 nucleotides read TGCGCCAGCAGCTCGTTACAGGGGCATAATTCACCCCTCCACTTT. This translates into CASSSLQGHNSPLHF.

This chain links TRBV28 with TRBJ2-5, with D possibly TRBD2 on 5 matching bases. Germline CDR1 reads MDHEN; CDR2 reads SYDVKM. The length of the CDR3 is 17 residues. Trimming removed 7 bases from V and 2 bases from J, with 23 bases in between. The CDR3 DNA reads as TGTGCCAGCATCCCAACTGAGGCGCCTGAGGGTCAAGAGACCCAGTACTTC. This translates into CASIPTEAPEGQETQYF. Drawing the rest from reference TRBV28 and TRBJ2-5, the complete variable domain is DVKVTQSSRYLVKRTGEKVFLECVQDMDHENMFWYRQDPGLGLRLIYFSYDVKMKEKGDIPEGYSVSREKKERFSLILESASTNQTSMYLCASIPTEAPEGQETQYFGPGTRLLVL.

The genes are TRBV6-2 or TRBV6-3 and TRBJ2-1, with D perhaps matching TRBD1 (5 bases). Trimming removed 4 bases at V and 4 bases at J, with 8 bases between. CDR1 and CDR2 from the germline V gene are MNHEY and SVGEGT. The CDR3 runs 13 residues. The CDR3 nucleotides read TGTGCCAGCAGTTTGGACACTTACAATGAGCAGTTCTTC. It specifies CASSLDTYNEQFF.

This clone came up a few times. This sequence joins TRBV14 and TRBJ2-3, with 8 bases identical to TRBD1. V lost 6 bases and J lost 6; bases outside the gene matches: 14. The germline CDR1 and CDR2 sequences are SGHDN and FVKESK. The CDR3 loop spans 16 amino acids. The CDR3 DNA follows: TGTGCCAGCAGTCGGGAATGGACAGGGTGGAGGGATACGCAGTATTTT. It is translated as CASSREWTGWRDTQYF.

The gene calls are TRBV10-3 and TRBJ1-6; D is possibly TRBD1 (5 bases). From germline, CDR1 is ENHRY and CDR2 SYGVKD. Trimming left V 7 bases short and J 10 bases short, with 14 bases between. The CDR3 is 13 amino acids. Here the CDR3 DNA reads TGTGCCATCAATCAGGGAGGAGGGTCACCCCTCCACTTT. It specifies CAINQGGGSPLHF.

The chain combines TRBV19 with TRBJ1-2, with D perhaps matching TRBD1 (5 bases). The CDR3 loop spans 13 amino acids. Deletions cut 5 bases from V and 4 bases from J, with 11 bases between. Germline V lookup: CDR1 LNHDA, CDR2 SQIVND (reference sequence). CDR3 DNA sequence: TGTGCCAGTAGTCTCGGGGGTCCCTATGGCTACACCTTC. Translating gives CASSLGGPYGYTF.

This chain connects TRBV4-3 to TRBJ2-3, with 8 bases lining up with TRBD2. Germline loops: CDR1 LGHNA, CDR2 YSLEER. V shed 6 bases, J shed 0 bases, and the junction held 11 bases outside the gene matches. The CDR3 covers 17 residues. CDR3 DNA sequence: TGCGCCAGCAGTCTCGGGGATCGGGGGGGAAGCACAGATACGCAGTATTTT. Amino acid sequence: CASSLGDRGGSTDTQYF.

V usage is TRBV6-1 and J usage is TRBJ2-3, with 12 bases matching TRBD2. V lost 4 bases, J lost 4 bases, and 9 bases stayed unmatched. The germline gives CDR1 MNHNS, CDR2 SASEGT. This CDR3 has 17 amino acids. The CDR3 sequence: CASSGPRTSGAADTQYF. DNA for the CDR3: TGTGCCAGCAGTGGGCCTCGGACTAGCGGGGCCGCAGATACGCAGTATTTT.

This chain uses TRBV15 with TRBJ1-1; D remains ambiguous. The CDR3 sequence is 14 residues long. V shed 1 base and J shed 1 base, with 7 bases lying between them. In germline, CDR1 is LNHNV, CDR2 YYDKDF (reference sequence). CDR3 loop: CATSRGAENTEAFF. The CDR3 nucleotides read TGTGCCACCAGCAGAGGGGCAGAGAACACTGAAGCTTTCTTT. Drawing the rest from reference TRBV15 and TRBJ1-1, the complete variable domain is DAMVIQNPRYQVTQFGKPVTLSCSQTLNHNVMYWYQQKSSQAPKLLFHYYDKDFNNEADTPDNFQSRRPNTSFCFLDIRSPGLGDTAMYLCATSRGAENTEAFFGQGTRLTVV.

V and J are TRBV12-3 or TRBV12-4 and TRBJ1-2; D perhaps matches TRBD1 (6 bases). The CDR3 has 13 amino acids. V was trimmed by 3 bases and J by 4 bases, leaving 9 bases between them. The CDR3: CASSFLGGYGYTF. CDR3 nucleotide sequence: TGTGCCAGCAGTTTTCTAGGGGGCTATGGCTACACCTTC.

The gene calls are TRBV7-6 and TRBJ1-4; TRBD1 matches at 8 bases. This CDR3 contains 15 residues. Trimming at V came to 5 bases and at J to 3 bases, leaving 5 bases not matched to a gene. Germline V gene data show CDR1 as SGHVS and CDR2 as FNYEAQ. The CDR3 is CASSPDRASNEKLFF. The CDR3 DNA reads TGTGCCAGCAGCCCGGACAGGGCCTCTAATGAAAAACTGTTTTTT.

As concerns this clone: One end of the junction varies from germline; a read error may be responsible. This chain connects TRBV2 to TRBJ1-3; 7 nucleotides line up with TRBD1. The CDR3 has 12 residues. The germline V gene encodes CDR1 SNHLY and CDR2 FYNNEI. DNA for the CDR3: TGTGCCAGCATAGAAGATATCGGGACAGCGATTTTT. Its protein product is CASIEDIGTAIF.

The chain carries TRBV28 and TRBJ1-2; 8 bases match TRBD1. Trimming at V came to 4 bases and at J to 7 bases, leaving 5 bases not matched to a gene. In germline, CDR1 is MDHEN, CDR2 SYDVKM. There are 13 residues in the CDR3. For the CDR3, the DNA is TGTGCCAGCAGTTATACAGGGGGTGGTGGCTACACCTTC. Protein product: CASSYTGGGGYTF.

V and J are TRBV5-1 and TRBJ2-1; D gene uncertain. V was pared by 1 base and J by 7 bases, with 9 bases between. This CDR3 has 13 residues. CDR1 SGHRS and CDR2 YFSETQ come from the germline V gene. CDR3 DNA: TGCGCCAGCAGCTTGCGCTTCGGGAATGAGCAGTTCTTC. This translates into CASSLRFGNEQFF.

V gene TRBV30 combines with J gene TRBJ2-1; 8 bases are shared with TRBD2. Germline V CDR1 and CDR2: GTSNPN, SVGIG (reference sequence). J lost 6 bases, V lost 1 base, and 11 bases had no gene match. The length of the CDR3 is 16 residues. The chain's CDR3 is CAWSALGSGAFNEQFF. DNA for the CDR3: TGTGCCTGGAGTGCCCTGGGTAGCGGGGCCTTCAATGAGCAGTTCTTC.

The gene calls are TRBV19 and TRBJ2-3; 8 nucleotides agree with TRBD2. The V gene end was trimmed by 11 bases and the J gene end by 0 bases; junction bases not matched to a gene: 13. This CDR3 spans 16 amino acids. From germline, CDR1 is LNHDA and CDR2 SQIVND (reference sequence). The DNA for the CDR3 is TGTGCCGTCCTAGACCCAGCGGGGGCGAGCACAGATACGCAGTATTTT. Its protein product is CAVLDPAGASTDTQYF. The full variable domain, in which reference TRBV19 and TRBJ2-3 provide the parts outside the CDR3, is DGGITQSPKYLFRKEGQNVTLSCEQNLNHDAMYWYRQDPGQGLRLIYYSQIVNDFQKGDIAEGYSVSREKKESFPLTVTSAQKNPTAFYLCAVLDPAGASTDTQYFGPGTRLTVL.

This chain connects TRBV3-1 (or the pseudogene TRBV3-2) to TRBJ2-2; 7 nucleotides align to TRBD1. The CDR3 extends over 16 amino acids. Trimming at V came to 3 bases and at J to 0 bases, leaving 4 bases not matched to a gene. Per germline, CDR1 LGHDT and CDR2 YNNKEL (reference sequence). The CDR3: CASSHRQGSNTGELFF. The CDR3 nucleotides are TGTGCCAGCAGCCATCGACAGGGATCGAACACCGGGGAGCTGTTTTTT.

This CDR3 reads CASSFSSSGELFF. CDR3 nucleotides: TGTGCCAGCAGCTTCTCTAGCTCCGGGGAGCTGTTTTTT. The chain couples TRBV7-2 to TRBJ2-2, with TRBD2 as a possible D gene (5 bases). Germline V gene lookup returns CDR1 SGHTA and CDR2 FQGNSA. V gave up 3 bases and J gave up 6 bases, with 8 bases separating them. This CDR3 has 13 amino acids.

This chain joins TRBV7-3 and TRBJ2-5; no definite D call. This CDR3 is 15 amino acids long. The germline V gene has CDR1 SGHTA and CDR2 FQGTGA. V was shortened by 2 bases and J by 1 base, with 11 bases between the two germline ends. The CDR3 sequence: CASSLVGGPQETQYF. Here the CDR3 DNA reads TGTGCCAGCAGCTTAGTCGGCGGTCCCCAAGAGACCCAGTACTTC.

V and J are TRBV15 and TRBJ2-5; the D gene is possibly TRBD2 (5 bases). V lost 0 bases to trimming and J lost 1 base, with 6 bases between them. Germline-derived CDR1 and CDR2 are LNHNV and YYDKDF (reference sequence). This CDR3 comprises 14 residues. In nucleotides, the CDR3 is TGTGCCACCAGCAGAGATGCGGGCCAAGAGACCCAGTACTTC. This encodes CATSRDAGQETQYF.

This clone was seen more than once but under ten times. The J gene is TRBJ1-6, the V gene TRBV7-9; D is unclear. V lost 1 base to trimming and J lost 4 bases, with 17 bases between them. The CDR3 extends over 18 amino acids. Germline-derived CDR1 and CDR2 are SEHNR and FQNEAQ (reference sequence). CDR3: CASSLVQARTGYNSPLHF. DNA for the CDR3: TGTGCCAGCAGCTTAGTGCAGGCCCGCACGGGGTATAATTCACCCCTCCACTTT.

The chain carries TRBV7-2 and TRBJ1-2, with D possibly matching TRBD1 (5 bases). V gave up 0 bases and J gave up 1 base, with 6 bases separating them. This CDR3 contains 14 residues. Germline CDR1 and CDR2: SGHTA and FQGNSA. The CDR3 sequence is CASSLAGGNYGYTF. The CDR3 DNA reads as TGTGCCAGCAGCTTAGCGGGGGGTAACTATGGCTACACCTTC. The entire variable domain, with the rest obtained from reference TRBV7-2 and TRBJ1-2, is as follows: GAGVSQSPSNKVTEKGKDVELRCDPISGHTALYWYRQSLGQGLEFLIYFQGNSAPDKSGLPSDRFSAERTGGSVSTLTIQRTQQEDSAVYLCASSLAGGNYGYTFGSGTRLTVV.

V and J are TRBV3-1 (or the pseudogene TRBV3-2) and TRBJ1-1; the D gene is possibly TRBD1 (5 bases). V was trimmed by 10 bases and J by 1 base, leaving 13 bases between them. The CDR3 covers 13 residues. Germline CDR1 LGHDT, CDR2 YNNKEL (reference sequence). CDR3 sequence: CATREGPNTEAFF. The CDR3 region has the DNA TGTGCCACCCGGGAGGGACCGAACACTGAAGCTTTCTTT.

In its sample, this clone was seen many times. The CDR3 region has the DNA TGTGCCAGCAGTTCGGGTTATACTAATTCACCCCTCCACTTT. Translating it yields CASSSGYTNSPLHF. The rearrangement links TRBV5-4 to TRBJ1-6, with D hard to call. CDR1 is SGHNT and CDR2 is YYREEE in the germline V gene (reference sequence). The CDR3 consists of 14 residues. V was cut by 5 bases and J by 6 bases, with 12 bases left in between.